Described below is a single T cell receptor (beta chain) sequence and its context. Its antigen is currently unknown. TCRdb keeps only in-frame clones here, not all; method: immunoSEQ multiplex PCR. In the table there are roughly 100,000 clones, around four fifths of which are singletons. The V end lost 2 bases, the J end lost 8 bases, and 12 bases lay between the germline ends. The CDR3 runs 14 residues. Germline V gene lookup returns CDR1 MDHEN and CDR2 SYDVKM. These data come from a study of T cell clones after liver transplantation. Overall study findings and caveats: In most of the 8 subjects, circulating graft-donor-reactive CD4 TCRbeta sequences fell significantly after transplant.

V and J are TRBV28 and TRBJ1-4; TRBD1 is a possible D gene (5 bases). The material sequenced was CD4+ T cells from blood, taken approximately 45 months after liver transplant. The TCR comes from a human patient who received a liver transplant. The graft donor may be the source of some T cells. CDR3 in DNA: TGTGCCAGCAGTTTACCGGGGGGTCGGGAAAAACTGTTTTTT. This encodes CASSLPGGREKLFF.